This TCR beta chain was captured by sequencing in a study of blood T cell repertoires in COVID-19. V trimming: 3 bases; J trimming: 5 bases; junction bases outside the gene matches: 9. The CDR3 contains 15 residues. Germline CDR1 and CDR2: SGHKS and YYEKEE (reference sequence). Authors' data handling: Reference gene primer amplification gave estimated nucleated cell counts. The data were produced by immunoSEQ multiplex PCR, yet TCRdb's version contains in-frame clones alone and is incomplete. V and J calls and clone size are those listed in that table; D and trimming were worked out from the DNA. In the table there are some 270,000 clones, less than 95% of which are singletons.

The rearrangement joins TRBV5-5 to TRBJ2-5, with 8 nucleotides matching TRBD1. The sequence was obtained from a man aged 35 to 55 who had been exposed to COVID-19. Material: PBMCs or T cells enriched from blood (not recorded which). CDR3 bases: TGTGCCAGCAGCTACCGGACAGGGAACGTGGAGACCCAGTACTTC. Translated, it gives CASSYRTGNVETQYF.